The 25 T cell receptor beta chains below come from one sample, sequenced in a study of identical twins. TCRdb processed the 5' RACE reads anew with MiXCR; each CDR3 protein has one entry. The sample shows some 500,000 distinct CDR3 sequences, roughly 9.5% of them seen only once. The same specimen was also included in a second study, on yellow fever vaccine responses in identical twins.

The source material was PBMCs. The origin of the receptors is a woman between 18 and 29 years old in good health.

This clonotype was seen many times. V gene TRBV7-9 combines with J gene TRBJ1-5; TRBD1 is a possible D gene (6 bases). Germline CDR1 is SEHNR and CDR2 is FQNEAQ (reference sequence). CDR3 length: 15 residues. Trimming removed 1 base from V and 6 bases from J, with 13 bases in between. The CDR3 DNA follows: TGTGCCAGCAGCTTAGGGGGGGGCTCCGGTCAGCCCCAGCATTTT. This codes for CASSLGGGSGQPQHF.

In this sample, this clonotype turned up a few times. The chain links TRBV20-1 to TRBJ1-2; a weak D match, TRBD1 (5 bases). CDR3 length equals 16 residues. The germline gives CDR1 DFQATT, CDR2 SNEGSKA (reference sequence). Trimming removed 0 bases from V and 4 bases from J, with 18 bases in between. The CDR3 loop is CSARELFGGQGYGYTF. The CDR3 bases are TGCAGTGCTAGAGAACTTTTCGGTGGGCAGGGCTATGGCTACACCTTC.

Ten or more counts support this clonotype. The rearrangement uses TRBV5-1 and TRBJ2-7; the D gene could be TRBD1 or TRBD2 (6 bases each). The CDR3 is made up of 13 amino acids. The ends were cut back, 5 bases at V and 4 bases at J, with 13 bases in the middle. Germline V gives CDR1 SGHRS, CDR2 YFSETQ. The DNA of the CDR3 is TGCGCCAGCAGAGGGGGAGCGGGTTACGAGCAGTACTTC. It codes for CASRGGAGYEQYF.

The rearrangement uses TRBV7-8 and TRBJ2-1, with a weak D call TRBD1 (6 bases). V lost 1 base and J 2 bases, leaving 12 bases between the germline ends. Germline V lookup: CDR1 SGHVS, CDR2 FQNEAQ. This CDR3 region has 16 residues. As DNA, the CDR3 is TGTGCCAGCAGCTTAGGTGTCAGGGGCCCCTACAATGAGCAGTTCTTC. Translation gives CASSLGVRGPYNEQFF.

The sample holds many counts of this clonotype. V gene TRBV12-3 or TRBV12-4 combines with J gene TRBJ2-3; 10 nucleotides match TRBD1. The CDR3 contains 15 residues. V lost 7 bases and J lost 4; bases outside the gene matches: 8. The DNA for the CDR3 is TGTGCCAGCAAAGGGACAGGGGCCGGTCCAGATACGCAGTATTTT. It yields the protein CASKGTGAGPDTQYF.

This clonotype was observed many times. This chain uses TRBV28 with TRBJ2-5; 11 nucleotides agree with TRBD2. The trim removed 2 bases at V and 3 bases at J, leaving 2 bases unmatched. Germline V gene data show CDR1 as MDHEN and CDR2 as SYDVKM. This CDR3 region has 15 residues. Here the CDR3 reads CASSLMGLAEETQYF. In DNA form, the CDR3 reads TGTGCCAGCAGTTTAATGGGACTAGCGGAAGAGACCCAGTACTTC.

J is TRBJ1-2 and V is TRBV7-9, with D possibly TRBD1 on 5 matching bases. From germline, CDR1 is SEHNR and CDR2 FQNEAQ (reference sequence). The CDR3 length is 13 residues. V dropped 5 bases and J dropped 6 bases, with 13 bases sitting between them. The CDR3 DNA reads as TGTGCCAGCAGCCCAGGGCGTGGTGATGGCTACACCTTC. The encoded protein is CASSPGRGDGYTF. The entire variable domain, with the rest obtained from reference TRBV7-9 and TRBJ1-2, is as follows: DTGVSQNPRHKITKRGQNVTFRCDPISEHNRLYWYRQTLGQGPEFLTYFQNEAQLEKSRLLSDRFSAERPKGSFSTLEIQRTEQGDSAMYLCASSPGRGDGYTFGSGTRLTVV.

This clonotype showed up many times. The rearrangement joins TRBV24-1 to TRBJ1-4; 7 bases agree with TRBD1. The CDR3 has 14 residues. Losses at the gene ends were 4 bases for V and 5 bases for J; bases not matched to a gene: 3. CDR1 and CDR2 (germline): KGHDR, SFDVKD. In DNA, the CDR3 is TGTGCCACCAGTGACCCGGGACAGAATGAAAAACTGTTTTTT. Amino acids: CATSDPGQNEKLFF.

This clonotype appeared a single time. The V call is TRBV19, the J call TRBJ2-7; 9 bases are shared with TRBD1. Germline CDR1 reads LNHDA; CDR2 reads SQIVND (reference sequence). The V and J ends lost 3 bases and 2 bases, in that order; junction bases with no gene match: 2. The CDR3 consists of 14 residues. CDR3: CASSMTGGTYEQYF. In DNA, the CDR3 is TGTGCCAGTAGTATGACAGGGGGTACCTACGAGCAGTACTTC.

This clonotype has at least ten counts. V usage is TRBV7-9 and J usage is TRBJ2-5; the D is unclear. Trimming removed 3 bases at V and 5 bases at J, with 16 bases between. Germline CDR1 and CDR2: SEHNR and FQNEAQ (reference sequence). CDR3 size: 15 residues. In DNA, the CDR3 is TGTGCCAGCAGCTTTAACGAAGGGCCCGGCGAGACCCAGTACTTC. It yields the protein CASSFNEGPGETQYF.

V and J are TRBV10-3 and TRBJ1-5; 10 bases are shared with TRBD1. Germline CDR1 and CDR2: ENHRY and SYGVKD. V trimming: 10 bases; J trimming: 2 bases; junction bases outside the gene matches: 5. This CDR3 spans 14 amino acids. Here the CDR3 reads CATAGQGGNQPQHF. The CDR3, as DNA: TGTGCCACCGCCGGACAGGGGGGCAATCAGCCCCAGCATTTT.

V and J are TRBV15 and TRBJ1-2, with no clear D. This CDR3 contains 16 residues. Germline V gene lookup returns CDR1 LNHNV and CDR2 YYDKDF (reference sequence). The V end was cut by 3 bases, the J end by 2 bases, with 16 bases between. Here the CDR3 reads CATSSPQGAVNYGYTF. The CDR3 DNA reads as TGTGCCACCAGCAGTCCTCAAGGAGCGGTGAACTATGGCTACACCTTC. The full variable domain, with the rest looked up from reference TRBV15 and TRBJ1-2, is DAMVIQNPRYQVTQFGKPVTLSCSQTLNHNVMYWYQQKSSQAPKLLFHYYDKDFNNEADTPDNFQSRRPNTSFCFLDIRSPGLGDTAMYLCATSSPQGAVNYGYTFGSGTRLTVV.

V and J are TRBV15 and TRBJ1-4; tentatively, D is TRBD1 (6 bases). Germline V lookup: CDR1 LNHNV, CDR2 YYDKDF (reference sequence). V lost 0 bases and J 4 bases, leaving 12 bases between the germline ends. CDR3 length: 16 amino acids. The CDR3 bases are TGTGCCACCAGCAGAGATCCCCGGACAGTTAATGAAAAACTGTTTTTT. It yields the protein CATSRDPRTVNEKLFF.

This clonotype was observed many times. The chain couples TRBV2 to TRBJ2-7; D gene unclear. The length of the CDR3 is 12 residues. Germline V gives CDR1 SNHLY, CDR2 FYNNEI. Trimming shortened V by 0 bases and J by 12 bases, and 12 bases separated the two germline ends. The chain's CDR3 is CASSEAWGRRYF. CDR3 DNA: TGTGCCAGCAGTGAAGCGTGGGGTCGTAGGTACTTC.

This chain joins TRBV28 and TRBJ1-3, with no clear D. The CDR3 is 16 residues long. Trimming stripped 7 bases from V and 3 bases from J, with 19 bases between. Germline lookup yields CDR1 MDHEN and CDR2 SYDVKM. In DNA, the CDR3 is TGTGCCAGCACCCAATCCCGTGGCCCGGTTGGAAACACCATATATTTT. Translated, it gives CASTQSRGPVGNTIYF.

This clonotype was recorded a few times. CDR3 in DNA: TGTGCCAGCTCAACCTCGGGACAGCCCAACTATGGCTACACCTTC. Residues: CASSTSGQPNYGYTF. The rearrangement uses TRBV18 and TRBJ1-2; TRBD1 aligns across 7 bases. The CDR3 contains 15 residues. The germline gives CDR1 KGHSH, CDR2 LQKENI. Trimming at V came to 5 bases and at J to 2 bases, leaving 8 bases not matched to a gene. The variable domain in full, with the rest retrieved from reference TRBV18 and TRBJ1-2, is NAGVMQNPRHLVRRRGQEARLRCSPMKGHSHVYWYRQLPEEGLKFMVYLQKENIIDESGMPKERFSAEFPKEGPSILRIQQVVRGDSAAYFCASSTSGQPNYGYTFGSGTRLTVV.

There are many counts of this clonotype. The chain combines TRBV5-1 with TRBJ2-7, with TRBD2 identical over 10 bases. The ends lost 1 base at V and 2 bases at J; junction bases unmatched: 0. This CDR3 contains 14 residues. CDR1 SGHRS and CDR2 YFSETQ come from the germline V gene. This CDR3 is CASSLTSGAYEQYF. The CDR3, as DNA: TGCGCCAGCAGCTTGACTAGCGGGGCCTACGAGCAGTACTTC. Full variable domain (outside the CDR3, taken from reference TRBV5-1 and TRBJ2-7): KAGVTQTPRYLIKTRGQQVTLSCSPISGHRSVSWYQQTPGQGLQFLFEYFSETQRNKGNFPGRFSGRQFSNSRSEMNVSTLELGDSALYLCASSLTSGAYEQYFGPGTRLTVT.

This clonotype was counted only a few times. The J gene is TRBJ1-6, the V gene TRBV20-1; 7 bases align to TRBD1. V shed 3 bases and J 2 bases; nucleotides not matched to a gene: 1. Germline-derived CDR1 and CDR2 are DFQATT and SNEGSKA (reference sequence). There are 14 residues in the CDR3. The CDR3 bases are TGCAGTGCTAGCCAGGGGGCCTATAATTCACCCCTCCACTTT. Amino acid sequence: CSASQGAYNSPLHF.

A few counts support this clonotype. This rearrangement joins TRBV4-3 to TRBJ2-5, with unresolved D. V lost 0 bases, J lost 7 bases, and 15 bases lay in between. The CDR3 is made up of 15 amino acids. Per the germline V gene, CDR1 is LGHNA and CDR2 is YSLEER. The CDR3 region has the DNA TGCGCCAGCAGCCAAGATCTGGGTCTCTCCGGGACCCAGTACTTC. Translating it yields CASSQDLGLSGTQYF.

This chain connects TRBV29-1 to TRBJ2-7; maybe TRBD1 (6 bases). CDR3 length: 12 residues. V shed 6 bases and J shed 5 bases, with 14 bases lying between them. Germline V gene sequence: CDR1 SQVTM, CDR2 ANQGSEA. CDR3 DNA sequence: TGCAGCGTCCAAGCAGGGGTTAACGAGCAGTACTTC. It codes for CSVQAGVNEQYF.

This clonotype was detected ten times or more. This sequence joins TRBV29-1 and TRBJ2-7; TRBD2 might be the D (5 bases). The CDR3 contains 12 residues. Germline V lookup: CDR1 SQVTM, CDR2 ANQGSEA. With 7 bases removed from V and 2 bases from J, the gap between germline ends came to 12 bases. The chain's CDR3 is CSGGGGPYEQYF. For the CDR3, the DNA is TGCAGCGGCGGAGGCGGCCCCTACGAGCAGTACTTC.

This clonotype was found many times. This chain links TRBV5-1 with TRBJ2-1; 10 bases match TRBD2. This CDR3 region has 16 residues. Germline CDR1 is SGHRS and CDR2 is YFSETQ. Unmatched junction bases numbered 9, after V lost 5 bases and J lost 4 bases. In DNA form, the CDR3 reads TGCGCCAGCAGGCCTGTAGCGGGAGGTTCGTACAATGAGCAGTTCTTC. It is translated as CASRPVAGGSYNEQFF.

In this sample, this clonotype turned up many times. The chain employs TRBV12-3 or TRBV12-4 and TRBJ2-1, with 7 bases aligning to TRBD2. Losses at the gene ends were 5 bases for V and 2 bases for J; bases not matched to a gene: 3. The CDR3 has 14 amino acids. The CDR3 protein is CASSGAGTYNEQFF. In nucleotides, the CDR3 is TGTGCCAGCAGTGGAGCGGGAACCTACAATGAGCAGTTCTTC.

This clonotype occurred a few times. CDR3 residues: CSVVGPGMRGEQYF. The CDR3 bases are TGCAGCGTTGTGGGCCCGGGCATGAGGGGGGAGCAGTACTTC. The chain carries TRBV29-1 and TRBJ2-7, with TRBD1 as a possible D gene (6 bases). Trimming took 4 bases from V and 7 from J, leaving 20 bases between them. The CDR3 spans 14 residues. Germline-derived CDR1 and CDR2 are SQVTM and ANQGSEA.

This clonotype was observed a few times. The chain carries TRBV7-9 and TRBJ2-7; TRBD1 matches at 8 bases. Trimming took 5 bases from V and 2 from J; bases not matched to a gene: 8. Germline CDR1 reads SEHNR; CDR2 reads FQNEAQ (reference sequence). The CDR3 loop spans 15 amino acids. DNA of the CDR3: TGTGCCAGCAGCCCGGGGTGGGGACAGGCCTACGAGCAGTACTTC. Protein product: CASSPGWGQAYEQYF.